This TCR beta chain was recorded in a study of breast tumors, draining lymph nodes, adjacent tissues (dated by TCRdb to 2016 to 2018). The study in broad terms: The study compared TCR beta repertoires across tumor, adjacent nontumor tissue and axillary lymph nodes from breast cancer patients. The study was designed to assess the relationships and possible T-cell exchange between tumor, surrounding tissue and draining lymph node repertoires in human breast cancer. What the research found in general, with its limitations: The data were considered consistent with the idea that most tumor T cells come from the lymph node and then expand in tumor tissue. The conclusion that tumor T cells originate in lymph nodes was framed as consistent with a hypothesis rather than directly demonstrated. The similarity between tumor and nontumor tissue repertoires was significantly greater in luminal-like breast cancer than in basal-like breast cancer. Tumor T-cell repertoires showed less diversity than lymph node repertoires and more diversity than nontumor tissue repertoires, and tumor T-cell repertoires showed preferential V and J gene usage.

CDR1 DFQATT and CDR2 SNEGSKA are derived from the germline V gene (reference sequence). CDR3 length: 16 amino acids, cysteine to phenylalanine. The only DNA kept is the CDR3, 48 bases in frame from the first base. The germline V and J ends show losses of 3 bases and 1 base respectively, and no gene match explains 8 bases of the junction. The run used an Illumina HiSeq 2000. Multiplex PCR amplification was used to build the TCR beta chain libraries. High-throughput sequencing was used to analyze the amplified TCR beta chain products. The public reads were run again by TCRdb, first through fastp at Q25 and then through MiXCR, and only productive beta chains were kept. Rows are combined by CDR3 protein, so each entry shows the most common genes and DNA. In this sample the table shows around 130,000 distinct CDR3 sequences, less than 35% of which occur a single time. The ten biggest clones cover around 2.3% of the sample.

The axillary draining lymph nodes of breast cancer patients were the source of the lymph node samples. As concerns this clonotype: This receptor's antigen is unknown. Base-call qualities are not available, and no considerably larger clone is one nucleotide away.

The TCR was taken from a female donor with breast cancer. Some clones in this sample may be carry-over from other donors' samples. Recombination connected TRBV20-1 to TRBJ2-5, with TRBD2 matching 10 junction bases. Material: axillary lymph node tissue. The DNA sequence follows: TGCAGTGCTAGCCGGCCAGCGGGGGGGATCCAAGAGACCCAGTACTTC. Its protein is CSASRPAGGIQETQYF.